The clone carrying this T cell receptor beta chain was detected a few times. Its antigen is unidentified. This sample was taken from a study of radiotherapy plus CTLA-4 blockade in lung cancer. Study background: Objective responses arose in approximately 20% of patients, and 31% experienced disease control.

Clones were sequenced by immunoSEQ multiplex PCR, and TCRdb holds only the in-frame ones, with some missing. The data show under 65,000 clones, about four fifths seen once. General study findings and limits: According to reports, early shifts in blood T cell clones, alongside interferon-beta, forecast response most accurately. Researchers report tumor-derived TCR clones expanding in blood after radiotherapy plus ipilimumab.

The CDR3 is made up of 12 amino acids. Germline V lookup: CDR1 MNHEY, CDR2 SMNVEV (reference sequence). Focal radiation with ipilimumab CTLA-4 blockade was given to patients with chemo-refractory metastatic non-small-cell lung cancer. The chain carries TRBV27 and TRBJ1-1; possible D gene TRBD1, 6 bases. The specimen comprised peripheral blood, sampled from a patient treated with radiotherapy plus ipilimumab. The receptor's source is a human donor with non-small cell lung cancer who had a complete response to radiotherapy plus ipilimumab. The CDR3 reads CAAWGPNTEAFF. In DNA form, the CDR3 reads TGTGCTGCCTGGGGGCCGAACACTGAAGCTTTCTTT.